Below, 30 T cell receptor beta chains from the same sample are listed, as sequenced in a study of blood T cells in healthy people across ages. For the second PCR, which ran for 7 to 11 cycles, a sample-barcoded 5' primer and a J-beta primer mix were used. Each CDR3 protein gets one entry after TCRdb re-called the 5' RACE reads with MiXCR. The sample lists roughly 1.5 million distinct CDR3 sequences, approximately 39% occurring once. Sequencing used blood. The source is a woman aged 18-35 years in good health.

In nucleotides, the CDR3 is TGTGCCAGCAGTTCAGGGTCCTTCTTCTACGAGCAGTACTTC. Translating gives CASSSGSFFYEQYF. V gene TRBV6-2 or TRBV6-3 combines with J gene TRBJ2-7, with D perhaps matching TRBD1 (5 bases). Germline V gives CDR1 MNHEY, CDR2 SVGEGT. This CDR3 spans 14 amino acids. The V and J ends lost 4 bases and 3 bases respectively, with 13 bases between them.

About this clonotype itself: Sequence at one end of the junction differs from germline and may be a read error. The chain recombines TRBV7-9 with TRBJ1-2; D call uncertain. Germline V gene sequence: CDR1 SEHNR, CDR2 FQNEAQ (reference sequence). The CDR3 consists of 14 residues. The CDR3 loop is CASRLGGLSYGYTF. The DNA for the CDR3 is TGTGCCAGCAGATTAGGCGGCCTTTCCTATGGCTACACCTTC.

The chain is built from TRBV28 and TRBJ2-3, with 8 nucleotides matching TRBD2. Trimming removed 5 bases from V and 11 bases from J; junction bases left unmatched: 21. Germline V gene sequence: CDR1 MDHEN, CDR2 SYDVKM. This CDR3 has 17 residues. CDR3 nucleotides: TGTGCCAGCAGTCCCACCGCTCTAGCGGGCTCGCTTGGGGGGCAGTATTTT. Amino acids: CASSPTALAGSLGGQYF.

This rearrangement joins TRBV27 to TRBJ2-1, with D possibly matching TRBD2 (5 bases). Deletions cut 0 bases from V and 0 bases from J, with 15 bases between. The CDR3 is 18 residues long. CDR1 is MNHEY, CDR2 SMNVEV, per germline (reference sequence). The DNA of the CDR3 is TGTGCCAGCAGTTTATCCTCTCCCGTAGCGTCCTCCTACAATGAGCAGTTCTTC. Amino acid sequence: CASSLSSPVASSYNEQFF.

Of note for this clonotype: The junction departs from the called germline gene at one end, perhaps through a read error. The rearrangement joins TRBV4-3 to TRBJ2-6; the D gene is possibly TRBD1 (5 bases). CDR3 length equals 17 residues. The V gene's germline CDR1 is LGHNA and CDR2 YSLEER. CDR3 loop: CASSQAGSLVGANVPTF. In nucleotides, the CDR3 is TGCGCCAGCAGCCAAGCGGGCAGTCTAGTTGGGGCCAACGTCCCGACTTTT.

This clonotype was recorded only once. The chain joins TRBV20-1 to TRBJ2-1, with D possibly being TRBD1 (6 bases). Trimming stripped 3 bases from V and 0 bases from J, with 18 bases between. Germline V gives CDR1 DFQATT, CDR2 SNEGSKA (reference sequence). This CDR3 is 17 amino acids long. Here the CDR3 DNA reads TGCAGTGCTAGCCCTGGGGGACACCGAAACTCCTACAATGAGCAGTTCTTC. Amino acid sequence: CSASPGGHRNSYNEQFF.

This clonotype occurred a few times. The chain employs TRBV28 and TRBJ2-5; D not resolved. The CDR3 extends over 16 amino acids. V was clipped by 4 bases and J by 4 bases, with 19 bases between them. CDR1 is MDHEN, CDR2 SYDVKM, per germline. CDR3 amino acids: CASSSPGWSATETQYF. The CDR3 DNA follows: TGTGCCAGCAGTTCCCCAGGTTGGTCAGCAACAGAGACCCAGTACTTC.

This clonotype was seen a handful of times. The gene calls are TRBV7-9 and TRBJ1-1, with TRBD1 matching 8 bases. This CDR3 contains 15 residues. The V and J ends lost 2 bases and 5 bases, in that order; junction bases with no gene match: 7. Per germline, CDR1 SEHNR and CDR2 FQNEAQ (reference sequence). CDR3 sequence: CASSLRQGADTEAFF. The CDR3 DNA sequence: TGTGCCAGCAGCTTAAGGCAGGGGGCAGATACTGAAGCTTTCTTT.

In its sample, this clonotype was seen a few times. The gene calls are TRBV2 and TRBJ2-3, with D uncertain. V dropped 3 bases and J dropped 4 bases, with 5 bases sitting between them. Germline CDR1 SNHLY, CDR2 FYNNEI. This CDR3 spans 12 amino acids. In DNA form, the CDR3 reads TGTGCCAGCAGTGAGCCCTCAGATACGCAGTATTTT. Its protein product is CASSEPSDTQYF.

Written as DNA, the CDR3 is TGTGCCAGCTCACCACCGCCGGGTGAAAAACTGTTTTTT. This translates into CASSPPPGEKLFF. The chain recombines TRBV18 with TRBJ1-4; D is unclear. CDR3 size: 13 residues. Germline lookup yields CDR1 KGHSH and CDR2 LQKENI. The V and J ends lost 0 bases and 7 bases respectively, with 6 bases between them.

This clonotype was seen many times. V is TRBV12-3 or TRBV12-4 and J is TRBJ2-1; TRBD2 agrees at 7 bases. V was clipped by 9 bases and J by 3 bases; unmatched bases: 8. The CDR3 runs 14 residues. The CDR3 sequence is CASTAGRLYNEQFF. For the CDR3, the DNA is TGTGCCAGTACAGCGGGAAGGCTCTACAATGAGCAGTTCTTC.

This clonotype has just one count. The chain's CDR3 is CASSFDRVRLTEAFF. CDR3 DNA: TGTGCCAGCAGCTTTGACAGGGTTAGACTCACTGAAGCTTTCTTT. This chain links TRBV11-2 with TRBJ1-1, with 7 bases fitting TRBD1. Germline V gene lookup returns CDR1 SGHAT and CDR2 FQNNGV. With V trimmed by 3 bases and J by 4 bases, 8 bases remained unmatched. The CDR3 is 15 residues long. The full variable domain, completed using reference TRBV11-2 and TRBJ1-1, is EAGVAQSPRYKIIEKRQSVAFWCNPISGHATLYWYQQILGQGPKLLIQFQNNGVVDDSQLPKDRFSAERLKGVDSTLKIQPAKLEDSAVYLCASSFDRVRLTEAFFGQGTRLTVV.

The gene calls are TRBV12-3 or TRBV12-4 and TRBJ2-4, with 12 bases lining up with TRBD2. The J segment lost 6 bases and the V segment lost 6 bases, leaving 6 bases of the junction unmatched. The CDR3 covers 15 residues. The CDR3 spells CASSDPGLAGNIQYF. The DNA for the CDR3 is TGTGCCAGCAGCGATCCGGGACTAGCGGGAAACATTCAGTACTTC.

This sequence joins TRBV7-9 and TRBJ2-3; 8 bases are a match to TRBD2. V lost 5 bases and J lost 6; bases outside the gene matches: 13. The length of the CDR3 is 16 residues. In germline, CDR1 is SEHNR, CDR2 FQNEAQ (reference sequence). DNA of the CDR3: TGTGCCAGCAGCCTCGGAGACGGGACTAGTGCCGATACGCAGTATTTT. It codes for CASSLGDGTSADTQYF.

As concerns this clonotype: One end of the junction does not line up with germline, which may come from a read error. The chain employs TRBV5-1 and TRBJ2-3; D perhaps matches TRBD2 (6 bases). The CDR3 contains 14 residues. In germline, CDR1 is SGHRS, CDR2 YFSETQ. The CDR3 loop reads CASSLSSVGDTRYF. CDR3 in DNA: TGCGCCAGCAGCTTGTCTAGCGTGGGAGATACGCGGTATTTT.

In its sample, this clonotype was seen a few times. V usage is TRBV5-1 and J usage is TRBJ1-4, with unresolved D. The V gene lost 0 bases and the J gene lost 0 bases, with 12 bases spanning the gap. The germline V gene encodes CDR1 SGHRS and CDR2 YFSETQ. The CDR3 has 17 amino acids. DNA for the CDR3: TGCGCCAGCAGCTTGGATAAGCGGATTGCAACTAATGAAAAACTGTTTTTT. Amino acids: CASSLDKRIATNEKLFF. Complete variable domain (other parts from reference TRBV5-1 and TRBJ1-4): KAGVTQTPRYLIKTRGQQVTLSCSPISGHRSVSWYQQTPGQGLQFLFEYFSETQRNKGNFPGRFSGRQFSNSRSEMNVSTLELGDSALYLCASSLDKRIATNEKLFFGSGTQLSVL.

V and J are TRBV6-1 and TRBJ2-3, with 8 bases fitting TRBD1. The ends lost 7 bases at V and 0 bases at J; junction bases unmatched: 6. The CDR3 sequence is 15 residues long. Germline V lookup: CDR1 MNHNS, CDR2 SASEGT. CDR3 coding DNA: TGTGCCAGCATTAGACAGGGGTTTAGCACAGATACGCAGTATTTT. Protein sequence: CASIRQGFSTDTQYF.

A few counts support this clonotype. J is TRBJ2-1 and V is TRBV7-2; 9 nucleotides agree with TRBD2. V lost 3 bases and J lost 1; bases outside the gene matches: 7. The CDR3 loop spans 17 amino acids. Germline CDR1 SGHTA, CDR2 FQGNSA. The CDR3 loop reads CASSFLAGHLSYNEQFF. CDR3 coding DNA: TGTGCCAGCAGCTTTCTAGCGGGGCACTTATCCTACAATGAGCAGTTCTTC.

CDR3 residues: CSARQLSRTNEKLFF. The CDR3 coding sequence is TGCAGTGCTAGACAGCTATCTCGAACTAATGAAAAACTGTTTTTT. The genes are TRBV20-1 and TRBJ1-4; D is uncertain. This CDR3 has 15 amino acids. Per the germline V gene, CDR1 is DFQATT and CDR2 is SNEGSKA (reference sequence). V was clipped by 2 bases and J by 1 base, with 11 bases between them.

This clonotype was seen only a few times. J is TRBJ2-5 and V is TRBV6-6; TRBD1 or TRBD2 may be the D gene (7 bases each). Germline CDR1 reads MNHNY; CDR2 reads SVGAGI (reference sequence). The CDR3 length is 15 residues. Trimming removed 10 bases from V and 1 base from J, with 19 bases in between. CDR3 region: CATSGATGIQETQYF. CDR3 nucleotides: TGTGCCACCAGCGGGGCGACAGGGATCCAAGAGACCCAGTACTTC.

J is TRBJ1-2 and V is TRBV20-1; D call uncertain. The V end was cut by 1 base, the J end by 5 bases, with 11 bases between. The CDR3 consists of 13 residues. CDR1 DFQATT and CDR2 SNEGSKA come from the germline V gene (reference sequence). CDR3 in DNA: TGCAGTGCTAGAGCAGGAGGGAGGTATGGCTACACCTTC. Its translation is CSARAGGRYGYTF.

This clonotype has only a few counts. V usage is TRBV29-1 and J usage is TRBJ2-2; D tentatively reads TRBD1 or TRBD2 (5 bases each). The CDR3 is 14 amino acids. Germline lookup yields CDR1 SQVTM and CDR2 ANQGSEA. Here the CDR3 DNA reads TGCCCCCAAACCGGGACCGAGAACACCGGGGAGCTGTTTTTT. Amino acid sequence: CPQTGTENTGELFF.

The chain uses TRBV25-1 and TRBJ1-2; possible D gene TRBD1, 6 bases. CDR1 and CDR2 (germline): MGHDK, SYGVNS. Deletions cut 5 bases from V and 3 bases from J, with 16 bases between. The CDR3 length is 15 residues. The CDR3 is CASSSPGGGDYGYTF. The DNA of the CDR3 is TGTGCCAGCAGTTCCCCTGGAGGGGGAGACTATGGCTACACCTTC.

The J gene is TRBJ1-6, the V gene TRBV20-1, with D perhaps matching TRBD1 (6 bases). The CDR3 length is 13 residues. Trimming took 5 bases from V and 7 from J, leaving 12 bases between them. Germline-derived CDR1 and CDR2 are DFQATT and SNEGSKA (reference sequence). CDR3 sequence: CSAGRTANSPLHF. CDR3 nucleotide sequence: TGCAGTGCTGGCCGGACAGCCAATTCACCCCTCCACTTT.

The chain's CDR3 is CASSFENYQYF. The CDR3 DNA follows: TGTGCCAGCAGTTTTGAGAATTACCAGTACTTC. The V gene is TRBV27, the J gene TRBJ2-7; D unresolved. V was trimmed by 3 bases and J by 10 bases, leaving 10 bases between them. The CDR3 extends over 11 amino acids. From germline, CDR1 is MNHEY and CDR2 SMNVEV (reference sequence).

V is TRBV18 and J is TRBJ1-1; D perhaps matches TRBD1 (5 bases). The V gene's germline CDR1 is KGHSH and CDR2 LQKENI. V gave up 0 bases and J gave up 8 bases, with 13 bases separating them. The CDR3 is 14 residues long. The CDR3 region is CASSPPEGTWEAFF. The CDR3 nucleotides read TGTGCCAGCTCACCACCGGAAGGGACGTGGGAAGCTTTCTTT.

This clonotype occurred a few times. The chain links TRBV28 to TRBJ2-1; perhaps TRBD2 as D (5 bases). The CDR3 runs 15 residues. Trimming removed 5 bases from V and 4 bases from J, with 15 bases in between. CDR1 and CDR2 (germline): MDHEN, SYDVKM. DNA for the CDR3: TGTGCCAGCAGTCTAGGGTTTAGCGAGTACAATGAGCAGTTCTTC. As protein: CASSLGFSEYNEQFF.

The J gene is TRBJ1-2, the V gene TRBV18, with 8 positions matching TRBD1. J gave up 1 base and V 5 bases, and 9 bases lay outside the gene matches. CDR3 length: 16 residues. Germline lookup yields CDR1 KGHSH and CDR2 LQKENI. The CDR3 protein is CASSSTRTGINYGYTF. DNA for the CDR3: TGTGCCAGCTCATCAACCCGGACAGGGATTAACTATGGCTACACCTTC.

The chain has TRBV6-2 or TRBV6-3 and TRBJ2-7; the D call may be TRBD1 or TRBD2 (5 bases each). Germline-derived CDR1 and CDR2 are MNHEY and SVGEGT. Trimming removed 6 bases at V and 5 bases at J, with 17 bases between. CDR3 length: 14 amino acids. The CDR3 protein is CASRQWGIVDEQYF. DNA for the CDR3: TGTGCCAGCAGACAGTGGGGGATCGTTGACGAGCAGTACTTC.

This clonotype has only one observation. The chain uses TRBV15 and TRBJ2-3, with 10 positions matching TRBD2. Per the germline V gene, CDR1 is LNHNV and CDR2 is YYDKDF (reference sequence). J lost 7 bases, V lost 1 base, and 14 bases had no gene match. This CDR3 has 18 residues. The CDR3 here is CATSRGFPGLAAGNTQYF. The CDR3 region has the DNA TGTGCCACCAGCAGAGGGTTTCCTGGACTAGCGGCGGGGAATACGCAGTATTTT.